These 14 T cell receptor beta chains share one sample of origin, sequenced in a study of T-cell reconstitution after alpha-beta-depleted transplantation in children. The library targeted TCRbeta and was prepared with unique molecular identifiers. TCRdb processed the PCR reads anew with MiXCR; each CDR3 protein has one entry. This sample has about 400,000 distinct CDR3 sequences, with around 20% found just once. The starting material was PBMCs from the stem cell graft donor, obtained from the stem cell graft. The receptors stem from a human donor who donated a stem cell graft to a child with acute myeloid leukemia.

This clonotype was seen many times. The genes are TRBV3-2 and TRBJ1-1. TRBV3-2 is assigned pseudogene status. The CDR3 consists of 22 residues. The CDR3 spells CASSQVSVRGWLEDFMNTEAFF. In nucleotides, the CDR3 is TGTGCCAGCAGCCAAGTTTCGGTACGCGGATGGTTGGAGGATTTCATGAACACTGAAGCTTTCTTT.

This clonotype was detected only a few times. The J gene is TRBJ2-6, the V gene TRBV4-1; D ambiguous. Trimming cost V 1 base and J 0 bases, with 7 bases left between them. Looked up from germline, CDR1 is MGHRA and CDR2 is YSYEKL. The CDR3 extends over 16 amino acids. The CDR3 sequence is CASSQGIGSGANVLTF. The CDR3 DNA follows: TGCGCCAGCAGCCAAGGAATAGGCTCTGGGGCCAACGTCCTGACTTTC.

The chain combines TRBV20-1 with TRBJ1-4, with TRBD1 identical over 8 bases. The CDR3 sequence is 14 residues long. With 2 bases clipped from V and 10 bases from J, the junction kept 9 bases outside the gene matches. Germline-derived CDR1 and CDR2 are DFQATT and SNEGSKA (reference sequence). The CDR3 DNA reads as TGCAGTGCTAGAAGGGGACAGGTCGTCGGAAAACTGTTTTTT. Its translation is CSARRGQVVGKLFF.

The chain joins TRBV7-2 to TRBJ2-1; unclear D gene. CDR1 is SGHTA, CDR2 FQGNSA, per germline. The CDR3 sequence is 14 residues long. V lost 9 bases and J lost 1, with 13 bases in between. The DNA of the CDR3 is TGTGCCAGGACCGGACGGCAATCCTACAATGAGCAGTTCTTC. This sequence encodes CARTGRQSYNEQFF.

This clonotype was observed at least ten times. CDR3 bases: TGCAGCGTTGATGGTCTTATAATAGATACGCAGTATTTT. The encoded protein is CSVDGLIIDTQYF. The V gene is TRBV29-1, the J gene TRBJ2-3; D ambiguous. The V end lost 3 bases, the J end lost 5 bases, and 12 bases lay between the germline ends. Germline V gives CDR1 SQVTM, CDR2 ANQGSEA. The length of the CDR3 is 13 residues.

V gene TRBV7-9 combines with J gene TRBJ2-1, with 9 bases fitting TRBD2. There are 14 residues in the CDR3. The germline V gene has CDR1 SEHNR and CDR2 FQNEAQ (reference sequence). V dropped 6 bases and J dropped 7; count of bases not matched to a gene: 7. In nucleotides, the CDR3 is TGTGCCAGCAGGGGTGGTAGCGGGAGTAATGAGCAGTTCTTC. It is translated as CASRGGSGSNEQFF.

In its sample, this clonotype was seen a few times. The chain recombines TRBV6-2 or TRBV6-3 with TRBJ1-1; D possibly corresponds to TRBD1 (5 bases). Trimming stripped 5 bases from V and 3 bases from J, with 13 bases between. Germline-derived CDR1 and CDR2 are MNHEY and SVGEGT. CDR3 size: 14 residues. CDR3 loop: CASSTTDTDTEAFF. The CDR3 DNA reads as TGTGCCAGCAGTACTACGGACACGGACACTGAAGCTTTCTTT.

This clonotype was observed a handful of times. The chain joins TRBV20-1 to TRBJ2-7; 13 bases agree with TRBD2. CDR1 is DFQATT, CDR2 SNEGSKA, per germline (reference sequence). The CDR3 sequence is 14 residues long. V lost 6 bases, J lost 3 bases, and 5 bases stayed unmatched. The CDR3: CSAGGTSGIYEQYF. CDR3 in DNA: TGCAGTGCAGGCGGGACTAGCGGGATCTACGAGCAGTACTTC.

The J gene is TRBJ2-7, the V gene TRBV5-1, with 9 bases matching TRBD1. V was pared by 4 bases and J by 5 bases, with 7 bases of the junction left unmatched. Germline V gene data show CDR1 as SGHRS and CDR2 as YFSETQ. This CDR3 spans 14 amino acids. The CDR3 region has the DNA TGCGCCAGCAGCATCGGGACAGGGCTCCACGAGCAGTACTTC. It translates to CASSIGTGLHEQYF. The full variable domain, in which reference TRBV5-1 and TRBJ2-7 provide the parts outside the CDR3, is KAGVTQTPRYLIKTRGQQVTLSCSPISGHRSVSWYQQTPGQGLQFLFEYFSETQRNKGNFPGRFSGRQFSNSRSEMNVSTLELGDSALYLCASSIGTGLHEQYFGPGTRLTVT.

This clonotype was counted a few times. The chain has TRBV27 and TRBJ2-1; 7 nucleotides match TRBD2. J gave up 3 bases and V 2 bases, and 13 bases lay outside the gene matches. Germline V gene sequence: CDR1 MNHEY, CDR2 SMNVEV (reference sequence). The CDR3 runs 18 residues. In DNA form, the CDR3 reads TGTGCCAGCAGTTTAGTTGAGGGTAGGCTAGCGGACTACAATGAGCAGTTCTTC. It specifies CASSLVEGRLADYNEQFF.

The CDR3 DNA reads TGTGCCAGCAGTCTCCAAGTGGGGGGTGAAGCTTTCTTT. Its translation is CASSLQVGGEAFF. J is TRBJ1-1 and V is TRBV6-1; a possible D gene is TRBD1 (5 bases). V was shortened by 5 bases and J by 7 bases, with 14 bases between the two germline ends. Looked up from germline, CDR1 is MNHNS and CDR2 is SASEGT. There are 13 residues in the CDR3.

The chain recombines TRBV12-3 or TRBV12-4 with TRBJ2-7; D possibly corresponds to TRBD2 (6 bases). V was clipped by 6 bases and J by 1 base, with 13 bases between them. The CDR3 contains 14 residues. The CDR3 is CASRAQGGSYEQYF. CDR3 DNA: TGTGCCAGCAGAGCCCAAGGAGGGTCCTACGAGCAGTACTTC.

This clonotype was picked up a small number of times. The chain carries TRBV7-2 and TRBJ2-4, with D perhaps TRBD1 or TRBD2 (5 bases each). Trimming removed 1 base at V and 5 bases at J, with 9 bases between. Germline V CDR1 and CDR2: SGHTA, FQGNSA. The CDR3 is 14 amino acids. The CDR3 DNA is TGTGCCAGCAGCTTAGGGGGGTCCCAAAACATTCAGTACTTC. It is translated as CASSLGGSQNIQYF. The full variable domain, with the rest looked up from reference TRBV7-2 and TRBJ2-4, is GAGVSQSPSNKVTEKGKDVELRCDPISGHTALYWYRQSLGQGLEFLIYFQGNSAPDKSGLPSDRFSAERTGGSVSTLTIQRTQQEDSAVYLCASSLGGSQNIQYFGAGTRLSVL.

The J gene is TRBJ2-5, the V gene TRBV5-1; perhaps D is TRBD1 or TRBD2 (5 bases each). This CDR3 contains 15 residues. Between the trimmed V and J ends, which lost 0 bases and 14 bases, there was a span of 23 bases. CDR1 and CDR2 from the germline V gene are SGHRS and YFSETQ. The CDR3 sequence: CASSLELGTGKAHYF. For the CDR3, the DNA is TGCGCCAGCAGCTTGGAACTTGGGACCGGAAAAGCTCATTACTTC. Together with reference TRBV5-1 and TRBJ2-5, the CDR3 gives the full variable domain: KAGVTQTPRYLIKTRGQQVTLSCSPISGHRSVSWYQQTPGQGLQFLFEYFSETQRNKGNFPGRFSGRQFSNSRSEMNVSTLELGDSALYLCASSLELGTGKAHYFGPGTRLLVL.